The 20 T cell receptor beta chains listed next were all sequenced from one sample in a study of blood T cell repertoires in COVID-19 (dated by TCRdb to the early 2020s). Receptors were amplified or captured by the immunoSEQ multiplex PCR assay. Not all clones reach the TCRdb copy of this immuneACCESS table, which keeps in-frame sequences only. Checked studies attribute under half of the gap to unresolved V genes and leave the rest unexplained. A total of over 60,000 clones appear in this sample, about 81% of them only once. Of the sample, under 20% falls within the top ten clones. The sample consisted of peripheral blood. Receptor source: a human donor in a cohort sampled during active COVID-19.

This rearrangement joins TRBV27 to TRBJ1-1, with TRBD1 matching 8 bases. This CDR3 has 16 residues. Germline-derived CDR1 and CDR2 are MNHEY and SMNVEV (reference sequence). J lost 0 bases, V lost 2 bases, and 5 bases had no gene match. CDR3 in DNA: TGTGCCAGCAGTTTAGCAGGGGGCGGAATGAACACTGAAGCTTTCTTT. It translates to CASSLAGGGMNTEAFF.

The chain links TRBV18 to TRBJ2-5; 8 nucleotides agree with TRBD2. V was pared by 5 bases and J by 1 base, with 6 bases of the junction left unmatched. CDR3 length equals 15 residues. Germline lookup yields CDR1 KGHSH and CDR2 LQKENI. CDR3 protein: CASSSLAGSQETQYF. Written as DNA, the CDR3 is TGTGCCAGCTCATCCTTAGCGGGATCCCAAGAGACCCAGTACTTC. The full variable domain, its missing parts supplied by reference TRBV18 and TRBJ2-5, is NAGVMQNPRHLVRRRGQEARLRCSPMKGHSHVYWYRQLPEEGLKFMVYLQKENIIDESGMPKERFSAEFPKEGPSILRIQQVVRGDSAAYFCASSSLAGSQETQYFGPGTRLLVL.

Only one count was recorded for this clone. CDR3 loop: CASSQVRQVTEAFF. The CDR3 DNA sequence: TGTGCCAGCAGCCAAGTCCGCCAGGTCACTGAAGCTTTCTTT. The chain carries TRBV4-2 and TRBJ1-1; no reliable D call. The CDR3 totals 14 residues. V lost 1 base and J 4 bases, leaving 10 bases between the germline ends. Germline V CDR1 and CDR2: LGHNA, YNFKEQ.

The CDR3 spells CASSSSTGSIGEQFF. The CDR3 DNA sequence: TGTGCCAGCAGTTCCTCGACGGGGTCCATCGGGGAGCAGTTCTTC. The V and J genes are TRBV7-8 and TRBJ2-1; D may be TRBD2 (5 bases). Germline V gene sequence: CDR1 SGHVS, CDR2 FQNEAQ. The V end lost 6 bases, the J end lost 10 bases, and 22 bases lay between the germline ends. This CDR3 spans 15 amino acids.

The CDR3 spells CASTSVNTEAFF. The CDR3 DNA follows: TGTGCCAGTACCTCAGTGAACACTGAAGCTTTCTTT. This chain links TRBV19 with TRBJ1-1, with D unresolved. CDR1 and CDR2 from the germline V gene are LNHDA and SQIVND (reference sequence). The CDR3 spans 12 residues. The V end was cut by 7 bases, the J end by 0 bases, with 6 bases between.

The J gene is TRBJ2-3, the V gene TRBV24-1; a weak D match, TRBD1 (5 bases). The V gene's germline CDR1 is KGHDR and CDR2 SFDVKD. V lost 3 bases to trimming and J lost 3 bases, with 12 bases between them. This CDR3 comprises 15 residues. CDR3 DNA sequence: TGTGCCACCAGTGATCCCAGGGTAGGGACAGATACGCAGTATTTT. Translating gives CATSDPRVGTDTQYF.

V usage is TRBV4-1 and J usage is TRBJ1-2; 8 bases agree with TRBD1. The J segment lost 1 base and the V segment lost 2 bases, leaving 3 bases of the junction unmatched. The germline V gene has CDR1 MGHRA and CDR2 YSYEKL. The CDR3 consists of 15 residues. The CDR3 reads CASSQRTGLNYGYTF. The CDR3, as DNA: TGCGCCAGCAGCCAAAGGACAGGGCTTAACTATGGCTACACCTTC.

This clone was recorded once. This chain connects TRBV29-1 to TRBJ1-1; perhaps TRBD1 as D (5 bases). The V end lost 0 bases, the J end lost 1 base, and 18 bases lay between the germline ends. Germline loops: CDR1 SQVTM, CDR2 ANQGSEA. The CDR3 consists of 17 residues. The chain's CDR3 is CSVEEIFRRDRNTEAFF. CDR3 nucleotide sequence: TGCAGCGTTGAAGAAATTTTTAGGAGGGACCGGAACACTGAAGCTTTCTTT.

This chain links TRBV7-9 with TRBJ2-3, with D possibly matching TRBD2 (6 bases). V lost 5 bases to trimming and J lost 0 bases, with 18 bases between them. The CDR3 loop spans 17 amino acids. Germline CDR1 is SEHNR and CDR2 is FQNEAQ (reference sequence). The CDR3 is CASSPKLDYSSTDTQYF. The CDR3, as DNA: TGTGCCAGCAGCCCTAAATTGGACTATTCTAGCACAGATACGCAGTATTTT. Based on the CDR3 plus reference TRBV7-9 and TRBJ2-3, the full variable domain is DTGVSQNPRHKITKRGQNVTFRCDPISEHNRLYWYRQTLGQGPEFLTYFQNEAQLEKSRLLSDRFSAERPKGSFSTLEIQRTEQGDSAMYLCASSPKLDYSSTDTQYFGPGTRLTVL.

This sequence joins TRBV14 and TRBJ2-7; 9 positions match TRBD2. The germline V gene has CDR1 SGHDN and CDR2 FVKESK. V was pared by 0 bases and J by 6 bases, with 12 bases of the junction left unmatched. The CDR3 is made up of 17 amino acids. The CDR3 DNA is TGTGCCAGCAGCCAAGACAAGGCGGGGGGGCCGGGAGGCGAGCAGTACTTC. The encoded protein is CASSQDKAGGPGGEQYF.

This chain uses TRBV3-1 (or the pseudogene TRBV3-2) with TRBJ2-6; D uncertain. Trimming removed 3 bases at V and 0 bases at J, with 9 bases between. The germline gives CDR1 LGHDT, CDR2 YNNKEL (reference sequence). The CDR3 runs 16 residues. CDR3 protein: CASSHSGHSGANVLTF. The CDR3 DNA follows: TGTGCCAGCAGCCACAGTGGGCACTCTGGGGCCAACGTCCTGACTTTC.

This chain joins TRBV24-1 and TRBJ2-7; 7 bases are shared with TRBD1. V lost 1 base to trimming and J lost 3 bases; unmatched junction nucleotides: 8. The CDR3 has 16 residues. CDR1 and CDR2 from the germline V gene are KGHDR and SFDVKD. The CDR3 bases are TGTGCCACCAGTGATTTTTCTGTTGGACAGGTCTACGAGCAGTACTTC. Protein: CATSDFSVGQVYEQYF.

V gene TRBV5-1 combines with J gene TRBJ2-7, with 8 bases identical to TRBD1. J was trimmed by 6 bases and V by 5 bases; bases with no gene match: 4. The germline gives CDR1 SGHRS, CDR2 YFSETQ. The CDR3 has 12 amino acids. Written as DNA, the CDR3 is TGCGCCAGCAGACAGGGGGGTTTCGAGCAGTACTTC. Encoded protein: CASRQGGFEQYF.

The V gene is TRBV18, the J gene TRBJ2-7, with D unclear. Per germline, CDR1 KGHSH and CDR2 LQKENI. V lost 3 bases and J 6 bases, leaving 18 bases between the germline ends. The CDR3 runs to 15 residues. The CDR3 DNA reads as TGTGCCAGCTCACCTTCGGCTAGATGGCTCGGCGAGCAGTACTTC. As protein: CASSPSARWLGEQYF.

The rearrangement links TRBV30 to TRBJ1-1, with D tentatively TRBD1 (5 bases). This CDR3 is 14 amino acids long. From germline, CDR1 is GTSNPN and CDR2 SVGIG (reference sequence). V was trimmed by 2 bases and J by 1 base, leaving 11 bases between them. The DNA of the CDR3 is TGTGCCTGGAGTAAGTCGACAGCGAACACTGAAGCTTTCTTT. Translating gives CAWSKSTANTEAFF.

The chain combines TRBV6-2 or TRBV6-3 with TRBJ2-1, with D perhaps matching TRBD1 (6 bases). This CDR3 spans 11 amino acids. The V end was cut by 5 bases, the J end by 10 bases, with 9 bases between. Germline loops: CDR1 MNHEY, CDR2 SVGEGT. The CDR3 sequence: CASSPGTEQFF. DNA for the CDR3: TGTGCCAGCAGTCCGGGGACAGAGCAGTTCTTC.

This chain uses TRBV27 with TRBJ2-3; D might be TRBD1 (6 bases). The CDR3 has 16 residues. Per the germline V gene, CDR1 is MNHEY and CDR2 is SMNVEV (reference sequence). The germline V and J ends were trimmed by 5 bases and 3 bases, with 18 bases remaining between them. The CDR3 loop is CASSRWGQGSTDTQYF. CDR3 nucleotides: TGTGCCAGCAGTCGCTGGGGGCAGGGGTCGACAGATACGCAGTATTTT.

This clone was seen a single time. This chain uses TRBV7-8 with TRBJ1-5, with a possible D match to TRBD1 (6 bases). Germline V lookup: CDR1 SGHVS, CDR2 FQNEAQ. V was cut by 1 base and J by 7 bases, with 14 bases left in between. This CDR3 spans 15 amino acids. The CDR3 region is CASSLGYRENQPQHF. The CDR3 nucleotides are TGTGCCAGCAGCTTAGGTTACAGGGAAAACCAGCCCCAGCATTTT.

The rearrangement links TRBV5-4 to TRBJ1-1; D might be TRBD1 (6 bases). This CDR3 is built from 15 residues. Germline loops: CDR1 SGHNT, CDR2 YYREEE (reference sequence). The ends were cut back, 3 bases at V and 4 bases at J, with 16 bases in the middle. CDR3 nucleotides: TGTGCCAGCAGCTCCCCCCGGGGAGGGGGCACTGAAGCTTTCTTT. As protein: CASSSPRGGGTEAFF.

This rearrangement joins TRBV14 to TRBJ1-3; 7 bases line up with TRBD1. The CDR3 is made up of 15 amino acids. Germline assignment: CDR1 SGHDN and CDR2 FVKESK. J gave up 0 bases and V 6 bases, and 5 bases lay outside the gene matches. CDR3 residues: CASSRGQYSGNTIYF. The CDR3 nucleotides read TGTGCCAGCAGTCGGGGACAGTACTCTGGAAACACCATATATTTT.